The 20 T cell receptor beta chains below were found in one sample sequenced in a study of Tregs in tolerant kidney transplant recipients. For these receptors, no antigen is known. The method was immunoSEQ multiplex PCR; TCRdb's version includes in-frame clones alone and lacks a portion of them. This sample has roughly 9,000 clones, with approximately 43% found just once. The specimen sequenced was CD4+ T cells from blood cultured with allogeneic cells. The receptors derive from a human donor in good health.

This clone is medium-sized. V gene TRBV7-2 combines with J gene TRBJ2-2; D gene ambiguous. This CDR3 comprises 14 residues. Germline V gene sequence: CDR1 SGHTA, CDR2 FQGNSA. The ends were cut back, 2 bases at V and 9 bases at J, with 13 bases in the middle. CDR3 in amino acids: CASSLSPAERELFF. CDR3 DNA: TGTGCCAGCAGCTTATCCCCCGCGGAGAGGGAGCTGTTTTTT.

The table lists this clone with a few counts. Here the CDR3 reads CASGRVYEQYF. The CDR3 DNA reads TGTGCCAGCGGGAGAGTCTACGAGCAGTACTTC. The genes are TRBV6-8 and TRBJ2-7, with D possibly being TRBD2 (5 bases). With 8 bases removed from V and 3 bases from J, the gap between germline ends came to 8 bases. There are 11 residues in the CDR3. The V gene's germline CDR1 is MNHGY and CDR2 SAAAGT.

Relative to its sample, this clone is medium-sized. The gene calls are TRBV7-9 and TRBJ1-4; weak D call: TRBD1 (5 bases). CDR1 SEHNR and CDR2 FQNEAQ come from the germline V gene (reference sequence). V was pared by 2 bases and J by 5 bases, with 12 bases between. The CDR3 length is 15 residues. The CDR3 DNA sequence: TGTGCCAGCAGCTTATCCCGGGGCGGGAATGAAAAACTGTTTTTT. It specifies CASSLSRGGNEKLFF.

This chain uses TRBV6-6 with TRBJ1-1; D perhaps matches TRBD1 (5 bases). Per the germline V gene, CDR1 is MNHNY and CDR2 is SVGAGI (reference sequence). The CDR3 is 14 residues long. The ends were cut back, 11 bases at V and 5 bases at J, with 21 bases in the middle. The CDR3 DNA reads TGTGCCTCTTCTCGGGAGGCCCGGGGGACTGAAGCTTTCTTT. The encoded protein is CASSREARGTEAFF.

This clone is medium-sized. V and J are TRBV10-3 and TRBJ1-5; D may be TRBD1 (6 bases). The CDR3 runs 16 residues. Looked up from germline, CDR1 is ENHRY and CDR2 is SYGVKD. V was cut by 0 bases and J by 2 bases, with 11 bases left in between. As DNA, the CDR3 is TGTGCCATCAGTGAGTCGGGCAGGGGCGGCAATCAGCCCCAGCATTTT. It translates to CAISESGRGGNQPQHF.

The chain links TRBV7-9 to TRBJ1-1, with D possibly TRBD1 on 5 matching bases. CDR1 and CDR2 (germline): SEHNR, FQNEAQ (reference sequence). The CDR3 contains 13 residues. Trimming stripped 5 bases from V and 4 bases from J, with 11 bases between. CDR3 residues: CASSRQSTTEAFF. CDR3 nucleotide sequence: TGTGCCAGCAGCCGACAGTCCACCACTGAAGCTTTCTTT.

This clone counts as medium-sized. The chain recombines TRBV7-2 with TRBJ2-2; TRBD2 matches at 7 bases. With V trimmed by 5 bases and J by 7 bases, 13 bases remained unmatched. CDR3 size: 16 residues. CDR1 SGHTA and CDR2 FQGNSA come from the germline V gene. The CDR3 sequence: CASSPAGAGRGGELFF. In nucleotides, the CDR3 is TGTGCCAGCAGCCCAGCCGGGGCAGGGAGGGGCGGGGAGCTGTTTTTT.

The gene calls are TRBV11-2 and TRBJ1-1; D not certain. Per the germline V gene, CDR1 is SGHAT and CDR2 is FQNNGV. The V gene lost 4 bases and the J gene lost 11 bases, with 17 bases spanning the gap. This CDR3 region has 13 residues. The CDR3: CASSSPSYLRAFF. Written as DNA, the CDR3 is TGTGCCAGCAGCTCCCCGAGCTACCTGAGGGCTTTCTTT.

V and J are TRBV11-3 and TRBJ2-3; 9 nucleotides match TRBD2. V dropped 2 bases and J dropped 2; count of bases not matched to a gene: 8. The germline gives CDR1 SGHNT, CDR2 YENEEA. The CDR3 consists of 17 residues. CDR3: CASSLTGAGGPTDTQYF. As DNA, the CDR3 is TGTGCCAGCAGCTTAACCGGAGCGGGGGGCCCCACAGATACGCAGTATTTT.

This clone occurred a few times. This sequence joins TRBV25-1 and TRBJ1-5; perhaps TRBD1 as D (6 bases). Germline CDR1 is MGHDK and CDR2 is SYGVNS. This CDR3 comprises 18 residues. V lost 4 bases to trimming and J lost 1 base, with 20 bases between them. The chain's CDR3 is CASSGPEGEVRSNQPQHF. CDR3 in DNA: TGTGCCAGCAGTGGCCCCGAGGGGGAGGTTCGGAGCAATCAGCCCCAGCATTTT.

By share of the sample, this clone is medium-sized (0.01 to 0.1%). The chain carries TRBV27 and TRBJ2-5; perhaps D is TRBD1 or TRBD2 (6 bases each). The germline V gene has CDR1 MNHEY and CDR2 SMNVEV (reference sequence). V lost 4 bases and J lost 5, with 20 bases in between. The CDR3 is made up of 16 amino acids. The CDR3 coding sequence is TGTGCCAGCAGTTCCTACATCCCCGGGGGCGCGGAGACCCAGTACTTC. Protein product: CASSSYIPGGAETQYF.

The gene calls are TRBV5-6 and TRBJ1-4; TRBD1 matches 7 bases. Germline V gene sequence: CDR1 SGHDT, CDR2 YYEEEE. After removal of 3 bases from V and 8 bases from J, the junction contained 13 bases not matched to a gene. This CDR3 has 16 residues. The CDR3 region has the DNA TGTGCCAGCAGCTATGGACCGGGACAGAAAAGGGAAAAACTGTTTTTT. Translation: CASSYGPGQKREKLFF.

This sequence joins TRBV10-1 and TRBJ2-3; a possible D gene is TRBD1 (8 bases). The length of the CDR3 is 16 residues. Trimming shortened V by 4 bases and J by 6 bases, and 20 bases separated the two germline ends. Germline-derived CDR1 and CDR2 are WNHNN and SYGVQD (reference sequence). DNA of the CDR3: TGCGCCAGCAGTGGAGACCAGGGGGCCGGGGGGGATACGCAGTATTTT. Its translation: CASSGDQGAGGDTQYF.

The chain employs TRBV2 and TRBJ1-5; 9 bases agree with TRBD1. The CDR3 runs 15 residues. With V trimmed by 2 bases and J by 7 bases, 6 bases remained unmatched. Germline-derived CDR1 and CDR2 are SNHLY and FYNNEI. Here the CDR3 reads CASSEWLQGAQPQHF. Written as DNA, the CDR3 is TGTGCCAGCAGTGAATGGTTACAGGGGGCACAGCCCCAGCATTTT.

Here the CDR3 reads CSASRGYNEQFF. The CDR3 nucleotides read TGCAGCGCATCCAGGGGGTACAATGAGCAGTTCTTC. The chain joins TRBV29-1 to TRBJ2-1, with 7 bases aligning to TRBD1. Unmatched junction bases numbered 4, after V lost 7 bases and J lost 4 bases. The CDR3 totals 12 residues. Germline V lookup: CDR1 SQVTM, CDR2 ANQGSEA.

This clone is medium-sized (0.01 to 0.1%). The V call is TRBV7-9, the J call TRBJ2-3, with a possible D match to TRBD2 (7 bases). Trimming stripped 8 bases from V and 7 bases from J, with 25 bases between. The CDR3 sequence is 16 residues long. Germline loops: CDR1 SEHNR, CDR2 FQNEAQ (reference sequence). The CDR3 sequence is CASPSPGGLLSNTQYF. The DNA of the CDR3 is TGTGCCAGCCCCTCCCCGGGGGGCCTATTAAGCAATACGCAGTATTTT.

The CDR3 DNA sequence: TGTGCCAGCAGCCGGACGGGAGTAAATGGCTACACCTTC. Amino acids: CASSRTGVNGYTF. V gene TRBV6-6 combines with J gene TRBJ1-2; D gene uncertain. Between the trimmed V and J ends, which lost 6 bases and 6 bases, there was a span of 14 bases. Germline CDR1 MNHNY, CDR2 SVGAGI (reference sequence). The CDR3 totals 13 residues.

The rearrangement joins TRBV5-6 to TRBJ2-7; 11 bases match TRBD2. From germline, CDR1 is SGHDT and CDR2 YYEEEE. V trimming: 5 bases; J trimming: 12 bases; junction bases outside the gene matches: 13. The CDR3 loop spans 14 amino acids. For the CDR3, the DNA is TGTGCCAGCAGGCCAGAACTTACTAGCGGGAGTTGGTACTTC. This translates into CASRPELTSGSWYF.

Details on this clone: A read error likely explains this, since a far larger clone differs by one base. Other DNA sequences in this sample translate to the same CDR3. The chain has TRBV5-1 and TRBJ2-2; 7 bases map to TRBD1. From germline, CDR1 is SGHRS and CDR2 YFSETQ. V gave up 1 base and J gave up 6 bases; unmatched junction bases: 3. The CDR3 has 14 residues. As DNA, the CDR3 is TGCGCCAGCAGCTTGACAGGGGTGGCCGGGGAGCTGTTTTTT. This gives the protein CASSLTGVAGELFF.

In this sample, this clone turned up a few times. The DNA of the CDR3 is TGTGCCAGCAGCCAAGGCGGGAGGGTTTCCTACGAGCAGTACTTC. Its translation: CASSQGGRVSYEQYF. The rearrangement links TRBV5-4 to TRBJ2-7; the match to TRBD2 covers 9 bases. The CDR3 is made up of 15 amino acids. V gave up 4 bases and J gave up 1 base; unmatched junction bases: 6. Germline V gives CDR1 SGHNT, CDR2 YYREEE (reference sequence).